These 25 T cell receptor beta chains were sequenced from one sample in a study of Ad26.COV2.S vaccination and SARS-CoV-2 variants. Profiled with immunoSEQ multiplex PCR; TCRdb holds only in-frame clones, not every one. The sample lists about 440,000 clones; less than 95% were seen once. Treatment denoted: 19 received Ad26.COV2.S at low or high dose, single or two shots; 5 received placebo; per-sample allocation not given. The samples were gathered on day 63 after the first injection of vaccine or placebo. Source: peripheral blood, taken in a trial of Ad26.COV2.S vaccine versus placebo. The receptor source for this set is a person between 18 and 59 years old who received the Ad26.COV2.S COVID-19 vaccine or a placebo.

V gene TRBV28 combines with J gene TRBJ1-4, with 8 bases lining up with TRBD1. Losses at the gene ends were 3 bases for V and 6 bases for J; bases not matched to a gene: 6. CDR1 and CDR2 (germline): MDHEN, SYDVKM. The CDR3 has 15 residues. This CDR3 is CASSFAGGLDEKLFF. The CDR3 DNA is TGTGCCAGCAGTTTTGCAGGGGGCCTGGATGAAAAACTGTTTTTT.

The V gene is TRBV25-1, the J gene TRBJ2-1; the D is unclear. There are 11 residues in the CDR3. Trimming removed 7 bases from V and 3 bases from J, with 4 bases in between. Germline V gives CDR1 MGHDK, CDR2 SYGVNS. The CDR3 nucleotides read TGTGCCAGCAATTACTACAATGAGCAGTTCTTC. It yields the protein CASNYYNEQFF.

The chain combines TRBV5-1 with TRBJ2-3, with D hard to call. Germline V lookup: CDR1 SGHRS, CDR2 YFSETQ. V was pared by 4 bases and J by 0 bases, with 21 bases between. This CDR3 comprises 18 residues. The CDR3 spells CASSVLPTAATSTDTQYF. CDR3 DNA: TGCGCCAGCAGCGTCCTTCCCACTGCCGCCACTAGCACAGATACGCAGTATTTT. The full variable domain, its missing parts supplied by reference TRBV5-1 and TRBJ2-3, is KAGVTQTPRYLIKTRGQQVTLSCSPISGHRSVSWYQQTPGQGLQFLFEYFSETQRNKGNFPGRFSGRQFSNSRSEMNVSTLELGDSALYLCASSVLPTAATSTDTQYFGPGTRLTVL.

The rearrangement uses TRBV6-2 or TRBV6-3 and TRBJ2-7; D is uncertain. CDR1 and CDR2 from the germline V gene are MNHEY and SVGEGT. The CDR3 spans 17 residues. V lost 0 bases to trimming and J lost 2 bases, with 17 bases between them. The CDR3 reads CASSYSTPPLTTYEQYF. In nucleotides, the CDR3 is TGTGCCAGCAGTTACTCGACCCCTCCCCTTACCACCTACGAGCAGTACTTC.

The V gene is TRBV5-1, the J gene TRBJ1-1; D is undetermined. V lost 0 bases to trimming and J lost 8 bases, with 8 bases between them. Germline V gives CDR1 SGHRS, CDR2 YFSETQ. There are 12 residues in the CDR3. CDR3 in amino acids: CASSLASKEAFF. The CDR3 region has the DNA TGCGCCAGCAGCTTGGCCTCGAAAGAAGCTTTCTTT.

V and J are TRBV18 and TRBJ2-1; D gene ambiguous. The CDR3 extends over 12 amino acids. CDR1 and CDR2 from the germline V gene are KGHSH and LQKENI. Trimming removed 6 bases from V and 5 bases from J, with 8 bases in between. The CDR3 is CASSNRNNEQFF. For the CDR3, the DNA is TGTGCCAGCTCGAATCGAAACAATGAGCAGTTCTTC.

The chain couples TRBV13 to TRBJ2-1; 9 bases align to TRBD2. The CDR3 is 16 amino acids. Germline CDR1 is PRHDT and CDR2 is FYEKMQ (reference sequence). Trimming at V came to 0 bases and at J to 5 bases, leaving 5 bases not matched to a gene. The CDR3 reads CASSLGSGSLHNEQFF. The CDR3 DNA reads TGTGCCAGCAGCTTAGGTAGCGGGAGTCTTCACAATGAGCAGTTCTTC.

J is TRBJ2-7 and V is TRBV28; TRBD2 matches at 8 bases. V gave up 6 bases and J gave up 3 bases; unmatched junction bases: 10. Germline V gene data show CDR1 as MDHEN and CDR2 as SYDVKM. The CDR3 loop spans 15 amino acids. Written as DNA, the CDR3 is TGTGCCAGCAGAAAGAAGATCGGGACTAGCTACGAGCAGTACTTC. Protein: CASRKKIGTSYEQYF.

The chain couples TRBV6-2 or TRBV6-3 to TRBJ2-5; D remains unclear. Germline-derived CDR1 and CDR2 are MNHEY and SVGEGT. This CDR3 has 14 residues. V shed 2 bases and J shed 5 bases, with 12 bases lying between them. The CDR3 reads CASSYVSRRETQYF. CDR3 in DNA: TGTGCCAGCAGTTACGTGAGCCGGCGGGAGACCCAGTACTTC.

The rearrangement joins TRBV2 to TRBJ1-5; 8 bases match TRBD1. CDR1 SNHLY and CDR2 FYNNEI come from the germline V gene. This CDR3 has 14 amino acids. With V trimmed by 3 bases and J by 2 bases, 0 bases remained unmatched. As DNA, the CDR3 is TGTGCCAGCAGTGAGGGACAGGGCAATCAGCCCCAGCATTTT. Protein sequence: CASSEGQGNQPQHF.

The genes are TRBV2 and TRBJ2-7, with D possibly matching TRBD2 (6 bases). The CDR3 consists of 14 residues. Looked up from germline, CDR1 is SNHLY and CDR2 is FYNNEI. The germline V and J ends were trimmed by 4 bases and 6 bases, with 16 bases remaining between them. In DNA form, the CDR3 reads TGTGCCAGCAGTGTGGGAGGCTCGTCTAGCGAGCAGTACTTC. Amino acid sequence: CASSVGGSSSEQYF. The variable domain in full, completed from reference TRBV2 and TRBJ2-7, reads EPEVTQTPSHQVTQMGQEVILRCVPISNHLYFYWYRQILGQKVEFLVSFYNNEISEKSEIFDDQFSVERPDGSNFTLKIRSTKLEDSAMYFCASSVGGSSSEQYFGPGTRLTVT.

The chain combines TRBV28 with TRBJ2-6, with TRBD1 matching 11 bases. The germline V gene has CDR1 MDHEN and CDR2 SYDVKM. The CDR3 covers 17 residues. The J segment lost 0 bases and the V segment lost 8 bases, leaving 6 bases of the junction unmatched. The CDR3: CASFGQGASSGANVLTF. CDR3 DNA: TGTGCCAGCTTCGGACAGGGGGCCAGCTCTGGGGCCAACGTCCTGACTTTC.

This chain connects TRBV7-9 to TRBJ2-7; D uncertain. This CDR3 is built from 12 residues. In germline, CDR1 is SEHNR, CDR2 FQNEAQ (reference sequence). V gave up 3 bases and J gave up 5 bases, with 8 bases separating them. CDR3 loop: CASSFGLNEQYF. CDR3 sequence (DNA): TGTGCCAGCAGCTTTGGGCTCAACGAGCAGTACTTC.

This chain joins TRBV24-1 and TRBJ2-1, with 10 bases fitting TRBD2. Germline CDR1 reads KGHDR; CDR2 reads SFDVKD. The V segment lost 0 bases and the J segment 4 bases; nucleotides outside the gene matches: 17. This CDR3 region has 21 residues. The CDR3 here is CATSDLGRGESGRALYNEQFF. CDR3 sequence (DNA): TGTGCCACCAGTGATTTGGGCAGGGGCGAAAGCGGGAGGGCCCTTTACAATGAGCAGTTCTTC.

J is TRBJ2-7 and V is TRBV7-3; tentative D call: TRBD2 (6 bases). The CDR3 runs to 14 residues. Trimming removed 2 bases from V and 2 bases from J, with 10 bases in between. Germline values: CDR1 SGHTA, CDR2 FQGTGA. The CDR3 DNA reads as TGTGCCAGCAGCTTAGCGGGGCCTCCCTACGAGCAGTACTTC. It yields the protein CASSLAGPPYEQYF.

The gene calls are TRBV5-1 and TRBJ2-1; TRBD2 is a possible D gene (6 bases). The V gene lost 4 bases and the J gene lost 15 bases, with 29 bases spanning the gap. Germline loops: CDR1 SGHRS, CDR2 YFSETQ. This CDR3 comprises 16 residues. CDR3 sequence reads: CASSGSIASGGLIAFF. For the CDR3, the DNA is TGCGCCAGCAGCGGATCAATAGCATCCGGGGGTTTAATAGCGTTCTTC.

The V call is TRBV7-8, the J call TRBJ1-5; D is undetermined. Germline assignment: CDR1 SGHVS and CDR2 FQNEAQ. The CDR3 extends over 17 amino acids. V was shortened by 1 base and J by 3 bases, with 16 bases between the two germline ends. The CDR3 loop is CASSLVVSRSLNQPQHF. The CDR3 DNA reads TGTGCCAGCAGCTTAGTGGTGTCCAGGAGCCTCAATCAGCCCCAGCATTTT.

V is TRBV9 and J is TRBJ2-5, with 12 bases identical to TRBD2. Germline CDR1 and CDR2: SGDLS and YYNGEE. Losses at the gene ends were 3 bases for V and 4 bases for J; bases not matched to a gene: 7. This CDR3 is 16 amino acids long. The CDR3 spells CASSAGLLAGGETQYF. CDR3 sequence (DNA): TGTGCCAGCAGCGCAGGGCTACTAGCGGGAGGAGAGACCCAGTACTTC.

This chain joins TRBV2 and TRBJ1-2; TRBD1 aligns across 8 bases. Germline V gene data show CDR1 as SNHLY and CDR2 as FYNNEI. Germline trimming cut 4 bases from V and 7 bases from J; bases unmatched to any gene: 11. The CDR3 spans 15 residues. The CDR3 loop reads CASSARGQGAGGYTF. CDR3 bases: TGTGCCAGCAGTGCACGGGGGCAGGGGGCTGGTGGCTACACCTTC.

The chain joins TRBV2 to TRBJ2-1; unclear D gene. Germline V gene sequence: CDR1 SNHLY, CDR2 FYNNEI. There are 10 residues in the CDR3. V shed 9 bases and J shed 7 bases, with 7 bases lying between them. The DNA for the CDR3 is TGTGCCAGTCTATTAAATGAGCAGTTCTTC. Encoded protein: CASLLNEQFF.

Only one count was recorded for this clone. CDR3 residues: CATSRVGELNEQFF. The CDR3, as DNA: TGTGCCACCAGCAGAGTAGGGGAGCTTAATGAGCAGTTCTTC. This chain uses TRBV15 with TRBJ2-1, with D tentatively TRBD1 or TRBD2 (5 bases each). The CDR3 runs to 14 residues. CDR1 LNHNV and CDR2 YYDKDF come from the germline V gene (reference sequence). Between the trimmed V and J ends, which lost 1 base and 7 bases, there was a span of 11 bases.

The chain joins TRBV5-6 to TRBJ1-5; no reliable D call. V was shortened by 1 base and J by 3 bases, with 14 bases between the two germline ends. The germline V gene has CDR1 SGHDT and CDR2 YYEEEE. The CDR3 loop spans 16 amino acids. The CDR3 protein is CASSLFGQAYNQPQHF. In nucleotides, the CDR3 is TGTGCCAGCAGCTTGTTTGGCCAGGCGTACAATCAGCCCCAGCATTTT.

The chain combines TRBV28 with TRBJ2-3, with D possibly being TRBD1 or TRBD2 (6 bases each). The CDR3 is made up of 17 amino acids. In germline, CDR1 is MDHEN, CDR2 SYDVKM. Trimming took off 4 bases at V and 0 bases at J, with 17 bases between the two ends. CDR3 sequence reads: CASSSGLRGLSTDTQYF. In nucleotides, the CDR3 is TGTGCCAGCAGTTCAGGGCTCCGGGGGCTAAGCACAGATACGCAGTATTTT.

The chain is built from TRBV7-2 and TRBJ1-6; 9 nucleotides line up with TRBD1. Per germline, CDR1 SGHTA and CDR2 FQGNSA. The CDR3 is made up of 15 amino acids. The J segment lost 9 bases and the V segment lost 5 bases, leaving 8 bases of the junction unmatched. DNA of the CDR3: TGTGCCAGCAGCCGGGACAGGGAAGCGGGTTCACCCCTCCACTTT. Amino acids: CASSRDREAGSPLHF.

This CDR3 is CASSLIGANEQYF. The CDR3 DNA follows: TGTGCCAGCAGCTTAATAGGGGCAAACGAGCAGTACTTC. The rearrangement uses TRBV11-2 and TRBJ2-7; possible D gene TRBD1, 5 bases. This CDR3 has 13 amino acids. V was cut by 2 bases and J by 5 bases, with 10 bases left in between. Germline V gene lookup returns CDR1 SGHAT and CDR2 FQNNGV.